This T cell receptor (beta chain) comes out of a study of shared clonotypes between healthy human individuals. Deep-level assay runs were performed. The table came from immunoSEQ multiplex PCR; TCRdb's copy has only in-frame clones and leaves some out. This table holds some 1 million clones, around 76% found once. The CDR3 sequence is 16 residues long. V lost 1 base, J lost 2 bases, and 7 bases stayed unmatched. The chain uses TRBV5-7 and TRBJ1-1; 8 positions agree with TRBD1. TRBV5-7 falls under the ORF class, with uncertain function. What was sequenced was memory CD4+ T cells sorted from blood. The subset: CD45RA-negative fraction. The sequence came from a man younger than 35 in good health. The CDR3 reads CASSLLGDRPNTEAFF. The CDR3 DNA sequence: TGTGCCAGCAGCTTGTTGGGGGACAGGCCCAACACTGAAGCTTTCTTT.